The entry that follows covers one T cell receptor beta chain sequence. What it recognizes is unknown. A read error may produce the germline difference seen at one junction end. The data were taken from a study of Graves' ophthalmopathy and Graves' hyperthyroidism. The study's findings and limits: Among thyroid clonotypes expanded above 0.001 frequency, most also appeared in blood.

CDR1 and CDR2 (germline): LNHNV, YYDKDF (reference sequence). This CDR3 spans 16 amino acids. From RNA, the CDR3 regions of TCR beta chains were amplified and sequenced. HTBI primers served in a first-round RT-PCR, which a second-round multiplex PCR followed. Each CDR3 protein is one row after TCRdb ran MiXCR on the multiplex PCR reads. The table shows over a million distinct CDR3 sequences, with about 35% occurring only once. This TCR was sampled from an adult man with Graves' hyperthyroidism. The genes are TRBV15 and TRBJ1-4; D is undetermined. Input material: peripheral blood or thyroid tissue (not recorded which). CDR3 protein: CAASISSGATNEKLFF. CDR3 bases: TGTGCCGCCAGCATCTCCAGTGGTGCAACTAATGAAAAACTGTTTTTT. Full variable domain (missing parts from reference TRBV15 and TRBJ1-4): DAMVIQNPRYQVTQFGKPVTLSCSQTLNHNVMYWYQQKSSQAPKLLFHYYDKDFNNEADTPDNFQSRRPNTSFCFLDIRSPGLGDTAMYLCAASISSGATNEKLFFGSGTQLSVL.